These T cell receptor beta chains were read from a single sample in a study of cytomegalovirus exposure and HLA in healthy donors. TCRdb's table, derived via immunoSEQ multiplex PCR, lists solely in-frame clones and lacks some. The table has 150,000 to 200,000 clones, approximately 84% seen once. Sequenced input: PBMCs. The receptors come from a man aged 30-40 years in good health and CMV-seropositive. The CDR3 runs from the conserved cysteine through the conserved F or W. The order of the fields is V gene, J gene, D gene, clone size, CDR3 DNA, CDR3 protein. D genes are given only for firm matches. A row's size may be missing; if present it is once, few, many or a size class.

>TRBV9|TRBJ2-7|NA|NA
TGTGCCAGCAGCCCCCCCGTCTCCTACGAGCAGTACTTC
CASSPPVSYEQYF
>TRBV7-3|TRBJ2-7|NA|NA
TGTGCCAGCAGCTTACACGCAGGAGGCTACGAGCAGTACTTC
CASSLHAGGYEQYF
>TRBV6-5|TRBJ2-7|NA|NA
TGTGCCAGCAGTTCCCTTTACGAGCAGTACTTC
CASSSLYEQYF
>TRBV11-3|TRBJ1-4|TRBD1|NA
TGTGCCAGCAGCTTAGGGGACAGAAGGGGAAAACTGTTTTTT
CASSLGDRRGKLFF
>TRBV18|TRBJ1-1|NA|few
TGTGCCAGCTCACCAAGGACCTTGACAGTGGGGGGGATCACTGAAGCTTTCTTT
CASSPRTLTVGGITEAFF
>TRBV30|TRBJ1-3|NA|NA
TGTGCCTGGACGGATGTGCGGGGCTTCTTCTCTGGAAACACCATATATTTT
CAWTDVRGFFSGNTIYF
>TRBV5-1|TRBJ1-1|NA|NA
TGCGCCAGCAGCTCACAGGGCCGTGAAGCTTTCTTT
CASSSQGREAFF
>TRBV5-1|TRBJ1-3|NA|few
TGCGCCAGCAGCTTGATGGGCCAGATCTCTGGAAACACCATATATTTT
CASSLMGQISGNTIYF
>TRBV7-2|TRBJ1-1|NA|NA
TGTGCCAGCAGCTTAGCGGGGCGTGAAGCTTTCTTT
CASSLAGREAFF
>TRBV5-1|TRBJ1-4|NA|NA
TGCGCCAGCAGCTTCGGACAGACTCTTGCAACTAATGAAAAACTGTTTTTT
CASSFGQTLATNEKLFF
>TRBV7-2|TRBJ1-3|NA|once
TGTGCCAGCATCCAGGGTACTACTGGAAACACCATATATTTT
CASIQGTTGNTIYF
>TRBV19|TRBJ1-1|TRBD1|few
TGTGCCAGTAGTCCCCGGGACAGGGGGCTGGAGAACACTGAAGCTTTCTTT
CASSPRDRGLENTEAFF
>TRBV27|TRBJ1-2|TRBD1|NA
TGTGCCAGCAGTTTATCTTATAGGGAGGGACAGGGACATGGCTACACCTTC
CASSLSYREGQGHGYTF
>TRBV11-3|TRBJ1-3|NA|NA
TGTGCCAGCAGCCATACACGAAACACCATATATTTT
CASSHTRNTIYF
>TRBV15|TRBJ2-3|TRBD2|NA
TGTGCCACCAGCAGAGGTGGGACTAGTCGCACAGATACGCAGTATTTT
CATSRGGTSRTDTQYF
>TRBV4-1|TRBJ1-5|TRBD1|NA
TGCGCCAACAGCCAACTCAGGGTACCGGGACAGGGTAATAGGTTGGGCAATCAGCCCCAGCATTTT
CANSQLRVPGQGNRLGNQPQHF
>TRBV10-3|TRBJ2-5|NA|NA
TGTGCCATCAGGGGTACAGGAGAAGAGACCCAGTACTTC
CAIRGTGEETQYF
>TRBV5-1|TRBJ2-3|TRBD1|NA
TGCGCCAGCAGCTTGGGGGACAGGGACACAGATACGCAGTATTTT
CASSLGDRDTDTQYF
>TRBV9|TRBJ2-2|NA|NA
TGTGCCAGCAGCGTAGGGACAGCTAACACCGGGGAGCTGTTTTTT
CASSVGTANTGELFF
>TRBV6-6|TRBJ1-2|NA|NA
TGTGCCAGCAGAACCGACACCACAAGGGGCTACACCTTC
CASRTDTTRGYTF
>TRBV6-1|TRBJ2-3|TRBD1|NA
TGTGCCAGCAGCGAAGGGACAGGGGGCGCAGATACGCAGTATTTT
CASSEGTGGADTQYF
>TRBV4-1|TRBJ2-1|NA|NA
TGCGCCAGCAGCCAAGGGTGGGCGGGCCTTTCCTACAATGAGCAGTTCTTC
CASSQGWAGLSYNEQFF
>TRBV11-3|TRBJ2-1|NA|NA
TGTGCCAGCAGCTTAGAGGACATCAACAATGAGCAGTTCTTC
CASSLEDINNEQFF
>TRBV30|TRBJ2-3|TRBD2|NA
TGTGCCTGGAAGCCTAGCGGGAGCACAGATACGCAGTATTTT
CAWKPSGSTDTQYF
>TRBV6-5|TRBJ1-2|TRBD1|NA
TGTGCCAGCAGTTCCCCCCGGGACAGAGGCAACTATGGCTACACCTTC
CASSSPRDRGNYGYTF
>TRBV7-9|TRBJ2-5|NA|NA
TGTGCCAGCAGCTTACGGGCAGGGATGGAGACCCAGTACTTC
CASSLRAGMETQYF